Below, 22 T cell receptor beta chains from the same sample are listed, as sequenced in a study of cytomegalovirus exposure and HLA in healthy donors. Primers for the PCR totalled 60 Vbeta and 13 Jbeta. Libraries were prepared by immunoSEQ multiplex PCR; TCRdb keeps only in-frame clonotypes and omits some of them. The data hold over 80,000 clones, with roughly four fifths observed a single time. Material for sequencing was PBMCs. The receptors here all came from a man aged 40-55 years in good health and CMV-seronegative.

This chain joins TRBV2 and TRBJ2-5, with TRBD2 matching over 11 bases. The CDR3 sequence is 14 residues long. The ends lost 4 bases at V and 2 bases at J; junction bases unmatched: 0. Germline CDR1 is SNHLY and CDR2 is FYNNEI. CDR3 amino acids: CASSGLAGQETQYF. CDR3 nucleotides: TGTGCCAGCAGTGGACTAGCGGGGCAAGAGACCCAGTACTTC.

To note about this clone: The sample carries other DNA sequences with the same CDR3. The rearrangement links TRBV15 to TRBJ2-5; D perhaps matches TRBD1 (5 bases). The length of the CDR3 is 14 residues. The germline V gene has CDR1 LNHNV and CDR2 YYDKDF (reference sequence). The V end lost 0 bases, the J end lost 1 base, and 6 bases lay between the germline ends. CDR3 sequence (DNA): TGTGCCACCAGCAGAGACAGGGCCCAAGAGACCCAGTACTTC. Translation: CATSRDRAQETQYF.

This clone appeared a single time. The chain has TRBV7-2 and TRBJ1-1; the D gene is possibly TRBD1 (5 bases). Trimming removed 1 base from V and 7 bases from J, with 16 bases in between. Germline lookup yields CDR1 SGHTA and CDR2 FQGNSA. The CDR3 runs 15 residues. The DNA of the CDR3 is TGTGCCAGCAGCTTAGACCCGGGGAGGGGTGTTGAAGCTTTCTTT. Residues: CASSLDPGRGVEAFF.

This clone occurred once. This rearrangement joins TRBV6-5 to TRBJ1-6, with TRBD1 matching over 7 bases. The CDR3 sequence is 15 residues long. From germline, CDR1 is MNHEY and CDR2 SVGAGI. Losses at the gene ends were 7 bases for V and 5 bases for J; bases not matched to a gene: 8. CDR3 nucleotide sequence: TGTGCCAGCACAACGTTGACAGGGAATAATTCACCCCTCCACTTT. This gives the protein CASTTLTGNNSPLHF.

Judged by abundance, this clone is medium-sized (0.01 to 0.1%). The chain joins TRBV5-4 to TRBJ2-1; 9 bases fit TRBD2. The CDR3 runs to 15 residues. V trimming: 4 bases; J trimming: 0 bases; junction bases outside the gene matches: 2. Germline CDR1 SGHNT, CDR2 YYREEE (reference sequence). DNA for the CDR3: TGTGCCAGCAGCCTGACTAGCGGCTCCTACAATGAGCAGTTCTTC. The encoded protein is CASSLTSGSYNEQFF.

The chain has TRBV5-6 and TRBJ1-2, with 8 positions matching TRBD1. V lost 1 base to trimming and J lost 3 bases; unmatched junction nucleotides: 2. The CDR3 runs to 14 residues. CDR1 and CDR2 from the germline V gene are SGHDT and YYEEEE. The CDR3 DNA reads TGTGCCAGCAGCTTGTCAGGGGGCCACTATGGCTACACCTTC. Amino acid sequence: CASSLSGGHYGYTF.

This clone was counted between two and nine times. This chain connects TRBV19 to TRBJ1-4; D is possibly TRBD1 (6 bases). V lost 6 bases and J 8 bases, leaving 13 bases between the germline ends. Germline lookup yields CDR1 LNHDA and CDR2 SQIVND (reference sequence). This CDR3 is built from 13 residues. The CDR3 protein is CASRTGSEEKLFF. CDR3 sequence (DNA): TGTGCCAGTAGAACAGGGTCGGAGGAAAAACTGTTTTTT.

The rearrangement uses TRBV11-2 and TRBJ2-7; D is unresolved. Germline V gene lookup returns CDR1 SGHAT and CDR2 FQNNGV. V dropped 3 bases and J dropped 3 bases, with 9 bases sitting between them. The length of the CDR3 is 13 residues. This CDR3 reads CASSFGGGYEQYF. The CDR3 coding sequence is TGTGCCAGCAGCTTCGGCGGTGGCTACGAGCAGTACTTC.

The chain has TRBV7-9 and TRBJ2-5; D call uncertain. The CDR3 has 15 amino acids. Between the trimmed V and J ends, which lost 2 bases and 4 bases, there was a span of 14 bases. Germline V gene sequence: CDR1 SEHNR, CDR2 FQNEAQ (reference sequence). The CDR3 sequence is CASSLLRRSGETQYF. The DNA of the CDR3 is TGTGCCAGCAGCTTATTGCGACGATCGGGAGAGACCCAGTACTTC.

The chain has TRBV6-6 and TRBJ2-3; 10 nucleotides match TRBD2. Germline CDR1 is MNHNY and CDR2 is SVGAGI (reference sequence). The length of the CDR3 is 13 residues. V trimming: 4 bases; J trimming: 15 bases; junction bases outside the gene matches: 10. The CDR3 spells CASSSGLAGALYF. DNA for the CDR3: TGTGCCAGCAGTTCCGGCCTAGCGGGGGCCCTTTATTTT.

This clone appeared once. The chain recombines TRBV29-1 with TRBJ1-5; tentative D call: TRBD1 (5 bases). The germline gives CDR1 SQVTM, CDR2 ANQGSEA. CDR3 length: 12 amino acids. V lost 4 bases, J lost 7 bases, and 11 bases lay in between. The CDR3 protein is CSVVQGDQPQHF. The CDR3, as DNA: TGCAGCGTTGTCCAGGGTGACCAGCCCCAGCATTTT. Together with reference TRBV29-1 and TRBJ1-5, the CDR3 gives the full variable domain: SAVISQKPSRDICQRGTSLTIQCQVDSQVTMMFWYRQQPGQSLTLIATANQGSEATYESGFVIDKFPISRPNLTFSTLTVSNMSPEDSSIYLCSVVQGDQPQHFGDGTRLSIL.

The chain links TRBV29-1 to TRBJ1-1, with D hard to call. The length of the CDR3 is 13 residues. Germline V gene data show CDR1 as SQVTM and CDR2 as ANQGSEA. V was cut by 7 bases and J by 0 bases, with 12 bases left in between. As DNA, the CDR3 is TGCAGCGCAAGGACTCGCATGAACACTGAAGCTTTCTTT. It encodes CSARTRMNTEAFF. The complete variable domain, with remaining parts taken from reference TRBV29-1 and TRBJ1-1, reads SAVISQKPSRDICQRGTSLTIQCQVDSQVTMMFWYRQQPGQSLTLIATANQGSEATYESGFVIDKFPISRPNLTFSTLTVSNMSPEDSSIYLCSARTRMNTEAFFGQGTRLTVV.

This clone has a single count. This chain joins TRBV2 and TRBJ2-3; 8 positions agree with TRBD2. The CDR3 loop spans 14 amino acids. Germline-derived CDR1 and CDR2 are SNHLY and FYNNEI. V shed 6 bases and J 5 bases; nucleotides not matched to a gene: 7. CDR3 nucleotide sequence: TGTGCCAGCAGCTCCGGGACTAGTGTAGATACGCAGTATTTT. This translates into CASSSGTSVDTQYF.

This chain connects TRBV13 to TRBJ2-1, with D possibly being TRBD1 (6 bases). The CDR3 loop spans 14 amino acids. Germline V gives CDR1 PRHDT, CDR2 FYEKMQ (reference sequence). Trimming stripped 6 bases from V and 5 bases from J, with 14 bases between. The CDR3 nucleotides are TGTGCCAGCAGAAGGTGGACAGCTAACAATGAGCAGTTCTTC. Amino acids: CASRRWTANNEQFF.

The chain has TRBV30 and TRBJ2-5; a possible D gene is TRBD2 (6 bases). The J call is uncertain, as TRBJ2-7 better fits the DNA end. Germline V lookup: CDR1 GTSNPN, CDR2 SVGIG (reference sequence). The CDR3 runs 13 residues. CDR3 amino acids: CAWTYLGGYEQYF. The CDR3 DNA reads as TGTGCCTGGACCTACCTCGGAGGGTACGAGCAGTACTTC.

The chain carries TRBV7-6 and TRBJ1-1; the match to TRBD1 covers 9 bases. V shed 5 bases and J 5 bases; nucleotides not matched to a gene: 6. The CDR3 contains 14 residues. CDR1 SGHVS and CDR2 FNYEAQ come from the germline V gene. CDR3 region: CASSLQGALTEAFF. CDR3 in DNA: TGTGCCAGCAGCCTACAGGGGGCCCTAACTGAAGCTTTCTTT.

The chain couples TRBV6-5 to TRBJ1-4; perhaps TRBD1 as D (6 bases). The CDR3 has 14 residues. The germline V gene encodes CDR1 MNHEY and CDR2 SVGAGI. Deletions cut 5 bases from V and 7 bases from J, with 14 bases between. The CDR3 DNA reads as TGTGCCAGCAGTGCCGGACAGTCAAGTGAAAAACTGTTTTTT. Protein product: CASSAGQSSEKLFF.

The chain links TRBV19 to TRBJ2-7; 7 bases agree with TRBD1. Germline trimming cut 2 bases from V and 5 bases from J; bases unmatched to any gene: 9. CDR1 LNHDA and CDR2 SQIVND come from the germline V gene (reference sequence). CDR3 length equals 15 residues. The CDR3: CASSIQGDSWNEQYF. The CDR3 region has the DNA TGTGCCAGTAGTATACAGGGGGACAGTTGGAACGAGCAGTACTTC.

The chain carries TRBV5-1 and TRBJ1-6; TRBD1 might be the D (6 bases). The CDR3 is 16 residues long. Trimming pared 4 bases from V and 1 base from J, leaving 12 bases between. Per the germline V gene, CDR1 is SGHRS and CDR2 is YFSETQ. CDR3 bases: TGCGCCAGCAGCCTGACGACAGGTTCCTATAATTCACCCCTCCACTTT. This sequence encodes CASSLTTGSYNSPLHF. Supplemented by reference TRBV5-1 and TRBJ1-6, the full variable domain reads KAGVTQTPRYLIKTRGQQVTLSCSPISGHRSVSWYQQTPGQGLQFLFEYFSETQRNKGNFPGRFSGRQFSNSRSEMNVSTLELGDSALYLCASSLTTGSYNSPLHFGNGTRLTVT.

The chain employs TRBV21-1 and TRBJ2-7; the table assigns TRBD1, which was not confirmed against the DNA. TRBV21-1 is shown as a pseudogene. This CDR3 has 17 residues. The CDR3 sequence is CASSKVYRDRDPYEQYF. The CDR3 DNA sequence: TGTGCCAGCAGCAAAGTTTATAGGGACAGGGACCCCTACGAGCAGTACTTC.

The chain uses TRBV13 and TRBJ2-2; D might be TRBD2 (6 bases). V was shortened by 2 bases and J by 0 bases, with 10 bases between the two germline ends. CDR1 is PRHDT, CDR2 FYEKMQ, per germline (reference sequence). The CDR3 consists of 16 residues. The CDR3 is CASSLRGIANTGELFF. CDR3 DNA: TGTGCCAGCAGCTTACGGGGGATCGCGAACACCGGGGAGCTGTTTTTT.

The chain joins TRBV4-1 to TRBJ2-7, with 8 bases identical to TRBD2. The germline V gene has CDR1 MGHRA and CDR2 YSYEKL. V gave up 4 bases and J gave up 3 bases; unmatched junction bases: 8. The CDR3 covers 15 residues. This CDR3 reads CASSLGTRGDYEQYF. Here the CDR3 DNA reads TGCGCCAGCAGCCTCGGGACTAGGGGGGACTACGAGCAGTACTTC.